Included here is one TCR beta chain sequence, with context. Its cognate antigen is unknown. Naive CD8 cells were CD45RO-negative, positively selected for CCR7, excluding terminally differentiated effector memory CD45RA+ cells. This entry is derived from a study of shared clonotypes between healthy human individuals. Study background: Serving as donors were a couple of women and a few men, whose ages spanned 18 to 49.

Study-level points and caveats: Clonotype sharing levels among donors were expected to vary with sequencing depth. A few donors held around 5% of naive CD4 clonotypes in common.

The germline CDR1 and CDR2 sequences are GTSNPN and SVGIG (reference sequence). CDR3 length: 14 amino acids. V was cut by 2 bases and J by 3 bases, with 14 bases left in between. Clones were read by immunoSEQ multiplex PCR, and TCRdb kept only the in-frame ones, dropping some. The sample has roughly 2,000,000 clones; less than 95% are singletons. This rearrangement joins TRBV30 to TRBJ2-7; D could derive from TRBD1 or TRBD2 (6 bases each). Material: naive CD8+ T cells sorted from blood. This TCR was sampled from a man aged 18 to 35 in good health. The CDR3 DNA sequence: TGTGCCTGGAGTAGGGGGGCAGGGGTCTACGAGCAGTACTTC. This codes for CAWSRGAGVYEQYF.